The 32 T cell receptor beta chains below come from one sample, sequenced in a study of control samples from healthy donors and cancer patients. Using immunoSEQ multiplex PCR, the repertoire was profiled, and TCRdb retains in-frame clones only, with some absent. Of 160,000 or so clones listed, 93% are singletons. Specimen: blood. Every receptor here comes from a man in his fifties in good health.

This chain joins TRBV5-1 and TRBJ2-3; 7 positions agree with TRBD2. CDR3 size: 14 residues. V dropped 5 bases and J dropped 5; count of bases not matched to a gene: 8. The germline V gene has CDR1 SGHRS and CDR2 YFSETQ. The CDR3 coding sequence is TGCGCCAGCAGTGTGAGGGGCGGGAGAGATACGCAGTATTTT. Protein: CASSVRGGRDTQYF.

This chain links TRBV27 with TRBJ1-5; the D is unclear. The germline V and J ends were trimmed by 0 bases and 2 bases, with 8 bases remaining between them. Germline V gene sequence: CDR1 MNHEY, CDR2 SMNVEV (reference sequence). This CDR3 region has 15 residues. Here the CDR3 reads CASSLSWAGNQPQHF. CDR3 nucleotide sequence: TGTGCCAGCAGTTTATCCTGGGCGGGCAATCAGCCCCAGCATTTT.

This clone was counted a single time. The chain combines TRBV29-1 with TRBJ1-4; D is unresolved. Germline values: CDR1 SQVTM, CDR2 ANQGSEA. The CDR3 is made up of 14 amino acids. V gave up 5 bases and J gave up 4 bases, with 14 bases separating them. CDR3 sequence: CSVLFAGHNEKLFF. The DNA for the CDR3 is TGCAGCGTTTTGTTCGCAGGCCATAATGAAAAACTGTTTTTT.

The chain uses TRBV2 and TRBJ1-5; D is uncertain. In germline, CDR1 is SNHLY, CDR2 FYNNEI. The CDR3 is 13 amino acids. The ends were cut back, 4 bases at V and 0 bases at J, with 4 bases in the middle. For the CDR3, the DNA is TGTGCCAGCAGTGTCTTTAGCAATCAGCCCCAGCATTTT. It translates to CASSVFSNQPQHF.

The chain carries TRBV18 and TRBJ1-2; a weak D match, TRBD1 (6 bases). The CDR3 length is 12 residues. The germline V gene has CDR1 KGHSH and CDR2 LQKENI. V gave up 5 bases and J gave up 7 bases, with 11 bases separating them. CDR3 sequence: CASSATGGGYTF. CDR3 sequence (DNA): TGTGCCAGCTCAGCGACAGGTGGTGGCTACACCTTC.

The V and J genes are TRBV6-6 and TRBJ1-2; D remains unclear. CDR3 length: 13 amino acids. The germline V gene encodes CDR1 MNHNY and CDR2 SVGAGI (reference sequence). The V end lost 0 bases, the J end lost 7 bases, and 9 bases lay between the germline ends. CDR3: CASSYSLRSGYTF. In DNA form, the CDR3 reads TGTGCCAGCAGTTACTCCCTGAGGAGTGGCTACACCTTC.

This chain's CDR3 is CSVSFGANVLTF. The CDR3 DNA reads TGCAGCGTTTCGTTTGGGGCCAACGTCCTGACTTTC. This chain joins TRBV29-1 and TRBJ2-6; D remains ambiguous. This CDR3 is built from 12 residues. Germline values: CDR1 SQVTM, CDR2 ANQGSEA. Trimming removed 5 bases at V and 3 bases at J, with 5 bases between.

V usage is TRBV28 and J usage is TRBJ1-3; a weak D match, TRBD1 (6 bases). CDR1 is MDHEN and CDR2 is SYDVKM in the germline V gene. The CDR3 contains 16 residues. V lost 6 bases to trimming and J lost 2 bases, with 17 bases between them. The CDR3 DNA sequence: TGTGCCAGCAGGGATGGGGGCGTCACCGCTGGAAACACCATATATTTT. Translation gives CASRDGGVTAGNTIYF.

V and J are TRBV5-1 and TRBJ2-3; tentative D call: TRBD2 (5 bases). Germline CDR1 and CDR2: SGHRS and YFSETQ. The V end was cut by 0 bases, the J end by 5 bases, with 10 bases between. The CDR3 runs to 14 residues. The CDR3 DNA is TGCGCCAGCAGCTTGGCGGGAATTGGAGATACGCAGTATTTT. It translates to CASSLAGIGDTQYF.

V and J are TRBV7-2 and TRBJ1-1, with TRBD1 as a possible D gene (5 bases). CDR3 length: 13 residues. The germline gives CDR1 SGHTA, CDR2 FQGNSA. Trimming took 1 base from V and 5 from J, leaving 8 bases between them. The CDR3 DNA is TGTGCCAGCAGCTTAGGGGGCGAAACTGAAGCTTTCTTT. Residues: CASSLGGETEAFF.

The chain links TRBV3-1 (or the pseudogene TRBV3-2) to TRBJ2-2; possible D gene TRBD2, 6 bases. With 0 bases removed from V and 6 bases from J, the gap between germline ends came to 11 bases. This CDR3 region has 15 residues. CDR1 and CDR2 (germline): LGHDT, YNNKEL (reference sequence). CDR3 residues: CASSQDRRGPGELFF. The CDR3 DNA is TGTGCCAGCAGCCAAGATAGGCGGGGACCCGGGGAGCTGTTTTTT.

V is TRBV30 and J is TRBJ2-3, with no clear D. This CDR3 region has 11 residues. Trimming cost V 4 bases and J 4 bases, with 6 bases left between them. Germline CDR1 and CDR2: GTSNPN and SVGIG (reference sequence). The CDR3: CAWTNADTQYF. CDR3 DNA: TGTGCCTGGACCAACGCAGATACGCAGTATTTT.

The rearrangement uses TRBV11-2 and TRBJ2-3; perhaps TRBD2 as D (6 bases). The CDR3 spans 16 residues. Germline lookup yields CDR1 SGHAT and CDR2 FQNNGV. Trimming removed 2 bases from V and 0 bases from J, with 12 bases in between. The CDR3 DNA sequence: TGTGCCAGCAGCTTAAAAATCAGCGGGAGCACAGATACGCAGTATTTT. Its protein is CASSLKISGSTDTQYF.

The V gene is TRBV24-1, the J gene TRBJ2-5, with 7 positions matching TRBD1. The CDR3 sequence is 15 residues long. The trim removed 1 base at V and 1 base at J, leaving 2 bases unmatched. Germline assignment: CDR1 KGHDR and CDR2 SFDVKD. CDR3 sequence reads: CATSDLGGGQETQYF. CDR3 DNA sequence: TGTGCCACCAGTGATTTAGGGGGCGGCCAAGAGACCCAGTACTTC.

This chain links TRBV28 with TRBJ2-5, with TRBD1 identical over 8 bases. The trim removed 11 bases at V and 5 bases at J, leaving 10 bases unmatched. Germline CDR1 and CDR2: MDHEN and SYDVKM. The CDR3 contains 13 residues. CDR3 amino acids: CAGQTGGMETQYF. The CDR3 DNA sequence: TGTGCCGGACAAACAGGGGGTATGGAGACCCAGTACTTC. Complete variable domain (other parts from reference TRBV28 and TRBJ2-5): DVKVTQSSRYLVKRTGEKVFLECVQDMDHENMFWYRQDPGLGLRLIYFSYDVKMKEKGDIPEGYSVSREKKERFSLILESASTNQTSMYLCAGQTGGMETQYFGPGTRLLVL.

The V gene is TRBV6-2 or TRBV6-3, the J gene TRBJ2-5; tentative D call: TRBD2 (5 bases). The CDR3 totals 18 residues. The germline V gene has CDR1 MNHEY and CDR2 SVGEGT. V lost 0 bases, J lost 6 bases, and 23 bases lay in between. The CDR3 DNA follows: TGTGCCAGCAGTTACTCGAAATTGAACGAGAGGGCCACGAAGACCCAGTACTTC. Encoded protein: CASSYSKLNERATKTQYF.

The CDR3, as DNA: TGTGCCAGTAGTCGGGAGTCCAATCAGCCCCAGCATTTT. It yields the protein CASSRESNQPQHF. The chain couples TRBV19 to TRBJ1-5; D is undetermined. Per the germline V gene, CDR1 is LNHDA and CDR2 is SQIVND (reference sequence). The CDR3 runs 13 residues. V was shortened by 5 bases and J by 3 bases, with 8 bases between the two germline ends.

V usage is TRBV7-9 and J usage is TRBJ1-3; D remains ambiguous. The V gene's germline CDR1 is SEHNR and CDR2 FQNEAQ (reference sequence). The CDR3 sequence is 12 residues long. The ends were cut back, 5 bases at V and 4 bases at J, with 6 bases in the middle. The CDR3, as DNA: TGTGCCAGCAGCCCCCGAGGAAACACCATATATTTT. It codes for CASSPRGNTIYF.

The chain combines TRBV5-1 with TRBJ1-6, with a tentative D call TRBD1 (5 bases). Germline lookup yields CDR1 SGHRS and CDR2 YFSETQ. Trimming removed 3 bases from V and 16 bases from J, with 20 bases in between. This CDR3 region has 14 residues. CDR3 nucleotide sequence: TGCGCCAGCAGCTCAACCACCAGGGACTCCCGACTCCACTTT. This sequence encodes CASSSTTRDSRLHF.

V usage is TRBV5-1 and J usage is TRBJ1-6; D is possibly TRBD1 (6 bases). V gave up 4 bases and J gave up 7 bases, with 12 bases separating them. CDR1 SGHRS and CDR2 YFSETQ come from the germline V gene. The CDR3 loop spans 14 amino acids. The CDR3, as DNA: TGCGCCAGCAGCCCGGACAGACCGAATTCACCCCTCCACTTT. It is translated as CASSPDRPNSPLHF.

CDR3 in DNA: TGTGCCAGTAGTACCCGCTTGTACCCTAGCGGGGAGTTCTTC. As protein: CASSTRLYPSGEFF. The chain is built from TRBV19 and TRBJ2-1, with 9 bases fitting TRBD2. Germline CDR1 reads LNHDA; CDR2 reads SQIVND (reference sequence). V shed 4 bases and J 14 bases; nucleotides not matched to a gene: 12. The CDR3 contains 14 residues.

The V call is TRBV2, the J call TRBJ2-1, with 7 bases matching TRBD2. This CDR3 spans 11 amino acids. The V gene end was trimmed by 5 bases and the J gene end by 15 bases; junction bases not matched to a gene: 7. The germline V gene has CDR1 SNHLY and CDR2 FYNNEI. CDR3 sequence: CASSSGTRWFF. The CDR3 DNA sequence: TGTGCCAGCAGTAGCGGGACTCGGTGGTTCTTC.

The CDR3 is CASSPRAGELFF. CDR3 nucleotide sequence: TGTGCCAGCAGCCCTCGGGCCGGGGAGCTGTTTTTT. This chain joins TRBV3-1 (or the pseudogene TRBV3-2) and TRBJ2-2; D remains ambiguous. V was cut by 4 bases and J by 6 bases, with 6 bases left in between. CDR1 LGHDT and CDR2 YNNKEL come from the germline V gene (reference sequence). The CDR3 runs to 12 residues.

This chain connects TRBV3-1 (or the pseudogene TRBV3-2) to TRBJ2-7, with 7 nucleotides matching TRBD2. The germline CDR1 and CDR2 sequences are LGHDT and YNNKEL (reference sequence). V was pared by 1 base and J by 3 bases, with 3 bases of the junction left unmatched. The CDR3 extends over 14 amino acids. CDR3 residues: CASSQGASGYEQYF. The CDR3 DNA follows: TGTGCCAGCAGCCAAGGGGCTAGCGGCTACGAGCAGTACTTC.

The CDR3 loop is CASSLSGELFF. DNA of the CDR3: TGTGCCAGCAGCTTAAGCGGGGAGCTGTTTTTT. This chain joins TRBV11-3 and TRBJ2-2; no reliable D call. Germline lookup yields CDR1 SGHNT and CDR2 YENEEA. Trimming took off 2 bases at V and 7 bases at J, with 2 bases between the two ends. The CDR3 runs to 11 residues.

CDR3 nucleotides: TGTGCCAGCAGCTCCCGGACAGGGATAGGTGAAAAACTGTTTTTT. Translation: CASSSRTGIGEKLFF. The gene calls are TRBV5-6 and TRBJ1-4; 8 bases map to TRBD1. This CDR3 spans 15 amino acids. CDR1 is SGHDT and CDR2 is YYEEEE in the germline V gene. V lost 3 bases to trimming and J lost 7 bases; unmatched junction nucleotides: 8.

The V gene is TRBV5-6, the J gene TRBJ2-3; 7 nucleotides line up with TRBD1. Per the germline V gene, CDR1 is SGHDT and CDR2 is YYEEEE. The J segment lost 0 bases and the V segment lost 0 bases, leaving 1 base of the junction unmatched. The CDR3 is made up of 15 amino acids. The CDR3 DNA sequence: TGTGCCAGCAGCTTGGAGGGACAGAGCACAGATACGCAGTATTTT. Amino acids: CASSLEGQSTDTQYF.

This clone was seen a handful of times. This rearrangement joins TRBV5-1 to TRBJ2-2; 13 bases align to TRBD2. Germline assignment: CDR1 SGHRS and CDR2 YFSETQ. The J segment lost 5 bases and the V segment lost 3 bases, leaving 1 base of the junction unmatched. The CDR3 totals 15 residues. The CDR3 sequence is CASSWTSGRTGELFF. CDR3 bases: TGCGCCAGCAGCTGGACTAGCGGGAGAACCGGGGAGCTGTTTTTT.

The chain recombines TRBV10-3 with TRBJ2-7, with D possibly being TRBD1 (7 bases). The V and J ends lost 10 bases and 4 bases respectively, with 14 bases between them. The germline CDR1 and CDR2 sequences are ENHRY and SYGVKD. CDR3 length: 12 residues. The CDR3 is CATAAGGYEQYF. In nucleotides, the CDR3 is TGTGCCACCGCCGCAGGGGGGTACGAGCAGTACTTC.

The V call is TRBV4-2, the J call TRBJ1-3; D possibly corresponds to TRBD1 (6 bases). This CDR3 region has 18 residues. V lost 1 base, J lost 2 bases, and 18 bases lay in between. Germline lookup yields CDR1 LGHNA and CDR2 YNFKEQ. CDR3 amino acids: CASSQGRLGGPAGNTIYF. The CDR3 DNA sequence: TGTGCCAGCAGCCAAGGGCGACTTGGGGGGCCGGCTGGAAACACCATATATTTT.

The rearrangement joins TRBV5-1 to TRBJ2-3; 9 bases are a match to TRBD2. V lost 4 bases and J lost 2; bases outside the gene matches: 11. This CDR3 is built from 17 residues. The germline V gene has CDR1 SGHRS and CDR2 YFSETQ. In DNA, the CDR3 is TGCGCCAGCAGCGAACAGCCAGCGGGAGGCGACACAGATACGCAGTATTTT. It is translated as CASSEQPAGGDTDTQYF.

V usage is TRBV28 and J usage is TRBJ1-3; D might be TRBD1 (6 bases). Trimming cost V 3 bases and J 2 bases, with 14 bases left between them. This CDR3 comprises 16 residues. CDR1 and CDR2 (germline): MDHEN, SYDVKM. This chain's CDR3 is CASSFRRGAPGNTIYF. For the CDR3, the DNA is TGTGCCAGCAGTTTCCGCCGGGGGGCCCCTGGAAACACCATATATTTT.